This T cell receptor (beta chain) is from a study of long-term antiretroviral therapy in people with HIV. Samples were assayed with immunoSEQ v3.0 at survey level. Clones were sequenced by immunoSEQ multiplex PCR, and TCRdb holds only the in-frame ones, with some missing. The profile shows approximately 20,000 clones, around three quarters of them singletons. Germline CDR1 and CDR2: LGHNA and YNFKEQ. The CDR3 contains 16 residues. Losses at the gene ends were 4 bases for V and 4 bases for J; bases not matched to a gene: 11. The chain combines TRBV4-2 with TRBJ1-2, with TRBD1 matching over 8 bases. Sequencing used unsorted PBMCs, obtained 2.2 years after starting antiretroviral therapy. This clonotype was obtained from a middle-aged man with HIV. This CDR3 is CASSLERGRGLYGYTF. CDR3 DNA: TGTGCCAGCAGCCTAGAGAGGGGCAGGGGGCTCTATGGCTACACCTTC.